This TCR beta chain appears in the sequencing data of a study of technical replicates of blood from a handful of donors. Germline V gene sequence: CDR1 SGHDN, CDR2 FVKESK. The CDR3 totals 13 residues. Trimming took 8 bases from V and 5 from J, leaving 15 bases between them. The data were produced by immunoSEQ multiplex PCR, yet TCRdb's version contains in-frame clones alone and is incomplete. The sample lists around 85,000 clones, roughly 94% occurring once. The TCR comes from a human donor in good health. The sample taken for sequencing was T cells isolated from PBMCs. The V gene is TRBV14, the J gene TRBJ2-5; D ambiguous. CDR3 nucleotides: TGTGCCAGCCGCCCCTCCAGGTGGGAGACCCAGTACTTC. It codes for CASRPSRWETQYF.